What follows describes a single TCR beta chain. The antigen remains undetermined. The CDR3 sequence is 17 residues long. V lost 0 bases to trimming and J lost 4 bases; unmatched junction nucleotides: 11. Germline lookup yields CDR1 LGHNA and CDR2 YNFKEQ. Both 60 Vbeta primers and 13 Jbeta primers went into the PCR. The repertoire was sequenced with immunoSEQ multiplex PCR; TCRdb's copy has only in-frame clones and lacks some. The table includes fewer than 120,000 clones, approximately 83% detected once. The data belong to a study of cytomegalovirus exposure and HLA in healthy donors. Across the whole study: Earlier work reported 100 million to 130 million unique TCR beta sequences from about 190 million T cells. Study results and caveats: Owing to their indistinguishability, certain V segments, notably TRBV6-2 and TRBV6-3, were excluded. According to a later analysis, most TCR beta chains associated with CMV appeared HLA-restricted. One cluster of highly shared sequence variants probably arose as a sequencing artifact.

Sequenced input: PBMCs. The V and J genes are TRBV4-2 and TRBJ2-5, with 7 nucleotides matching TRBD2. The TCR originated in a middle-aged man in good health and CMV-seronegative. The DNA for the CDR3 is TGTGCCAGCAGCCAAGAGGGATCTAGCGGATTAACAGAGACCCAGTACTTC. Its translation: CASSQEGSSGLTETQYF.